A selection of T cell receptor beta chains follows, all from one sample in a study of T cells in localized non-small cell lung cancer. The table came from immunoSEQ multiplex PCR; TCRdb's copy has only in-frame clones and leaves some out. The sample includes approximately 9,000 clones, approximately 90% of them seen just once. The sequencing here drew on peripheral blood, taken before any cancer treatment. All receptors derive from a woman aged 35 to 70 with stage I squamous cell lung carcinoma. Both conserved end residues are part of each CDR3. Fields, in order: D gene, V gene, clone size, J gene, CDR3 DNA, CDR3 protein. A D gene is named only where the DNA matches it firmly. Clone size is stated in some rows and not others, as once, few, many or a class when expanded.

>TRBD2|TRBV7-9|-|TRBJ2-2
TGTGCCAGCAGCTTCGTGGCGGGAGGAAACACCGGGGAGCTGTTTTTT
CASSFVAGGNTGELFF
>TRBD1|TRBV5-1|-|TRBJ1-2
TGCGCCAGCAGCTCGGACAGGGGGTTTTCGAATGGCTACACCTTC
CASSSDRGFSNGYTF
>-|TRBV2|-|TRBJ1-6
TGTGCCAGCAGTGAGCGGGACCCCTATAATTCACCCCTCCACTTT
CASSERDPYNSPLHF
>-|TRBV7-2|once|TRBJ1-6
TGTGCCAGCAGCTTCGCGGATTCACCCCTCCACTTT
CASSFADSPLHF
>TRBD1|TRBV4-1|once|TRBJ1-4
TGCGCCAGCAGCCAAGAGGACAGGGACTATGAAAAACTGTTTTTT
CASSQEDRDYEKLFF
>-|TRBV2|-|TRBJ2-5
TGTGCCAGCAGTGACCGAGAGACCCAGTACTTC
CASSDRETQYF
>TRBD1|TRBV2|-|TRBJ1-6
TGTGCCAGCAGTGAGGGCAGGGGGATTACCTATTCACCCCTCCACTTT
CASSEGRGITYSPLHF
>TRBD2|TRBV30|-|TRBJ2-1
TGTGCCCAAGCTAGCGGGGGGGCCAATGAGCAGTTCTTC
CAQASGGANEQFF
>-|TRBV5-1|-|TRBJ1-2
TGCGCCAGCAGCGGATGGGCAGGGACAAACCAGGCGGACTATGGCTACACCTTC
CASSGWAGTNQADYGYTF
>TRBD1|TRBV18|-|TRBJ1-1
TGTGCCAGCTCACCAAGTCCGCAGGGGGTCACGAACACTGAAGCTTTCTTT
CASSPSPQGVTNTEAFF
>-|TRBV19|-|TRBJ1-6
TGTGCCAGTAGTACTATGGGACTGACAAATTCACCCCTCCACTTT
CASSTMGLTNSPLHF
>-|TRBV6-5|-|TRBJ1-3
TGTGCCAGCAGCCGCGAGAGCCTCTCTGGAAACACCATATATTTT
CASSRESLSGNTIYF
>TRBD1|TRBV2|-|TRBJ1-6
TGTGCCAGCAGTGAAGGCCCGGGACAGACTAATTCACCCCTCCACTTT
CASSEGPGQTNSPLHF
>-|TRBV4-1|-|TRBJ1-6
TGCGCCAGCAGCCAAGATTACGGGGCTGTAAGTAATTCACCCCTCCACTTT
CASSQDYGAVSNSPLHF
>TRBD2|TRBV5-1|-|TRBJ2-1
TGCGCCAGCTCCCCTAGCGGTGCCTACAATGAGCAGTTCTTC
CASSPSGAYNEQFF
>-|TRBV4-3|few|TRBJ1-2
TGCGCCAGCAGCCAACAGGGGAACTATGGCTACACCTTC
CASSQQGNYGYTF
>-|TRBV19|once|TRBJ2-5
TGTGCCAGTAATAGGCAGGGAGGAGAGACCCAGTACTTC
CASNRQGGETQYF
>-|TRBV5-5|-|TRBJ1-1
TGTGCCAGCACGCGAACAGGGACAAACACTGAAGCTTTCTTT
CASTRTGTNTEAFF
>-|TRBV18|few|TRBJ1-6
TGTGCCAGCTCTCTCCCGGGCAATTCACCCCTCCACTTT
CASSLPGNSPLHF
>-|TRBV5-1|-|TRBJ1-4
TGCGCCAGCAGCTTGGGGTCTAATGAAAAACTGTTTTTT
CASSLGSNEKLFF
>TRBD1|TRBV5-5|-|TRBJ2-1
TGTGCCAGCAGCTTGGCCAGGGGGCCGCTAGACAATGAGCAGTTCTTC
CASSLARGPLDNEQFF
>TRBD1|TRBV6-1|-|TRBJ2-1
TGTGCCAGCAGTGCAGACAGGGGCAATGAGCAGTTCTTC
CASSADRGNEQFF
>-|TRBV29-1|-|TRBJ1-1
TGCAGCGTTTTGACAGGCAACACTGAAGCTTTCTTT
CSVLTGNTEAFF
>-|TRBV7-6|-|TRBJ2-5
TGTGCCAGCAGCCCCTCCAGCTTTACATTTGGGACCCAGTACTTC
CASSPSSFTFGTQYF
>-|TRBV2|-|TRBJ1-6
TGTGCCAGCGGACTAGAGGGGGCCTATAATTCACCCCTCCACTTT
CASGLEGAYNSPLHF
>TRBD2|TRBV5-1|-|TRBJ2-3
TGCGCCAGCAGCGATGGACTAGCGGGACCTACAGATACGCAGTATTTT
CASSDGLAGPTDTQYF
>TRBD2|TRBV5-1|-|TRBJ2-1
TGCGCCAGCAGCCCAGCGGGGGGGGACAATGAGCAGTTCTTC
CASSPAGGDNEQFF
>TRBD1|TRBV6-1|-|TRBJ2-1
TGTGCCAGCAGTGTGCGGACAGGAACCTACAATGAGCAGTTCTTC
CASSVRTGTYNEQFF
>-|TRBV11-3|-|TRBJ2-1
TGTGCCAGCAGCCTACAGGGAAATGAGCAGTTCTTC
CASSLQGNEQFF